Described below is a single T cell receptor (beta chain) sequence and its context. Authors' data handling: Amplified reference gene primers provided the basis for estimating nucleated cell counts. This table comes from immunoSEQ multiplex PCR, and its TCRdb copy is limited to in-frame clones, with some not included. The DNA gave D and trimming, while V, J and clone size come from that table. The data contain around 370,000 clones, about 90% of them singletons. The data were obtained in a study of blood T cell repertoires in COVID-19. Study background: Samples came from the United States, Italy and Spain, spanning acute and convalescent COVID-19. PBMCs, B-cell-depleted T cells, or T cells provided the cDNA or gDNA that made up the material.

The CDR3 is made up of 16 amino acids. Germline CDR1 is LNHDA and CDR2 is SQIVND (reference sequence). V was shortened by 5 bases and J by 2 bases, with 16 bases between the two germline ends. The receptor comes from a woman aged 18-29 years who had recovered from COVID-19. V usage is TRBV19 and J usage is TRBJ2-1; tentatively, D is TRBD2 (6 bases). Material for sequencing was peripheral blood. The CDR3 protein is CASSFGGTFTYNEQFF. The CDR3 DNA reads as TGTGCCAGTAGTTTCGGAGGGACGTTTACCTACAATGAGCAGTTCTTC. The variable domain in full, completed from reference TRBV19 and TRBJ2-1, reads DGGITQSPKYLFRKEGQNVTLSCEQNLNHDAMYWYRQDPGQGLRLIYYSQIVNDFQKGDIAEGYSVSREKKESFPLTVTSAQKNPTAFYLCASSFGGTFTYNEQFFGPGTRLTVL.